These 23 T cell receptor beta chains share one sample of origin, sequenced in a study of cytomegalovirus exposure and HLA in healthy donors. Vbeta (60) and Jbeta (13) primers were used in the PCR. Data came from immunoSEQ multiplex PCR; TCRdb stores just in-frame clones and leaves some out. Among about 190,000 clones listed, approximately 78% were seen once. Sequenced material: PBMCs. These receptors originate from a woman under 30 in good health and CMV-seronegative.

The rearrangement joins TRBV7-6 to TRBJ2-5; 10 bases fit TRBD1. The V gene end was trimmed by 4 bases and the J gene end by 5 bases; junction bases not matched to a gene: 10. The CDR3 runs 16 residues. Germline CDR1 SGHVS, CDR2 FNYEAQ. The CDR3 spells CASSSNKRDRGETQYF. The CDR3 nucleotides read TGTGCCAGCAGCTCAAATAAACGGGACAGGGGTGAGACCCAGTACTTC.

The CDR3 bases are TGTGCCACCAGCAGGGAGCGGGAGGTCACAGATACGCAGTATTTT. Translated, it gives CATSREREVTDTQYF. The J gene is TRBJ2-3, the V gene TRBV15; 9 nucleotides match TRBD2. The germline CDR1 and CDR2 sequences are LNHNV and YYDKDF (reference sequence). The J segment lost 2 bases and the V segment lost 3 bases, leaving 3 bases of the junction unmatched. CDR3 length: 15 residues. The full variable domain, rest sourced from reference TRBV15 and TRBJ2-3, is DAMVIQNPRYQVTQFGKPVTLSCSQTLNHNVMYWYQQKSSQAPKLLFHYYDKDFNNEADTPDNFQSRRPNTSFCFLDIRSPGLGDTAMYLCATSREREVTDTQYFGPGTRLTVL.

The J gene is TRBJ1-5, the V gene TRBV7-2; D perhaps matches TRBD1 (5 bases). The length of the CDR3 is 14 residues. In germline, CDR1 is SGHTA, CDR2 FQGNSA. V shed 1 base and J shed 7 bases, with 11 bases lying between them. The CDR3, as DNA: TGTGCCAGCAGCTTAGGTGGGGGGGGACAGCCCCAGCATTTT. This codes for CASSLGGGGQPQHF.

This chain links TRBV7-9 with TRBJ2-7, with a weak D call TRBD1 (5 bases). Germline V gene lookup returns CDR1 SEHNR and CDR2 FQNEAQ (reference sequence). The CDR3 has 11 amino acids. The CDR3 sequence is CSVGRSYEQYF. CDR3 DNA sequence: TGTTCCGTGGGGCGATCCTACGAGCAGTACTTC.

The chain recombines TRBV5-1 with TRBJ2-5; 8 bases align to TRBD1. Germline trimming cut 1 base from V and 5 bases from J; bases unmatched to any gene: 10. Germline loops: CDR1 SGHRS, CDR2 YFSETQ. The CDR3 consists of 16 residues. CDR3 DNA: TGCGCCAGCAGCTTGTCCACCGGGACAGGTCGGGAGACCCAGTACTTC. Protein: CASSLSTGTGRETQYF.

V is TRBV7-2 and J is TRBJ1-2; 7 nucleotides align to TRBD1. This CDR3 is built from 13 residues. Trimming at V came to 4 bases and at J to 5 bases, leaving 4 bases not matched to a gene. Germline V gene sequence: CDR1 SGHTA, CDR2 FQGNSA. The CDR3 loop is CASSSNRGYGYTF. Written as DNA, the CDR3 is TGTGCCAGCAGCTCGAACAGGGGTTATGGCTACACCTTC.

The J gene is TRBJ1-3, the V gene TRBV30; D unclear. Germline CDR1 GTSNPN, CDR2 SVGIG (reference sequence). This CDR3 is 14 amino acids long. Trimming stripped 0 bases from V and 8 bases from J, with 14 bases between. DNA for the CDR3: TGTGCCTGGAGTGTTGAGGCCTTCTTGGACACCATATATTTT. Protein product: CAWSVEAFLDTIYF.

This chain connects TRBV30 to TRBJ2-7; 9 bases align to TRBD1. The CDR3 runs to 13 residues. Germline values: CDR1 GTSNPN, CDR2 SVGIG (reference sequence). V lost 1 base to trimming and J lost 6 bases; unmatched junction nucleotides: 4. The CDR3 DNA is TGTGCCTGGAGTGGGACAGGGGTAGGCGAGCAGTACTTC. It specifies CAWSGTGVGEQYF.

The CDR3 region is CASSVPPGAGGQGEQFF. DNA of the CDR3: TGTGCCAGCAGCGTCCCGCCGGGGGCGGGGGGGCAGGGTGAGCAGTTCTTC. The chain links TRBV9 to TRBJ2-1; TRBD2 matches at 9 bases. V was clipped by 2 bases and J by 9 bases; unmatched bases: 15. Germline CDR1 SGDLS, CDR2 YYNGEE. The CDR3 totals 17 residues.

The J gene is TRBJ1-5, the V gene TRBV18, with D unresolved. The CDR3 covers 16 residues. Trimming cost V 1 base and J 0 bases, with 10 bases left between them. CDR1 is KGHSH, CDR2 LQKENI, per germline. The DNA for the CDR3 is TGTGCCAGCTCACCACGCGAAGGAGGTAGCAATCAGCCCCAGCATTTT. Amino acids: CASSPREGGSNQPQHF.

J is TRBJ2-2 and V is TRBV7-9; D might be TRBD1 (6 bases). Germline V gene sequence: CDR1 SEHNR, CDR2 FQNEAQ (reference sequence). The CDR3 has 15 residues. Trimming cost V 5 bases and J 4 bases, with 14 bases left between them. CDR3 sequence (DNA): TGTGCCAGCAGCGTCCTAGGGGACACCACCGGGGAGCTGTTTTTT. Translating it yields CASSVLGDTTGELFF.

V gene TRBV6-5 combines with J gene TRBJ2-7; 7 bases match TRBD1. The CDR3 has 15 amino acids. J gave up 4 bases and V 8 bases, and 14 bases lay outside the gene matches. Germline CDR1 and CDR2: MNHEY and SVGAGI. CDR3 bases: TGTGCCAGCTTCCCAAAACGCGACAGGGTGTACGAGCAGTACTTC. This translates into CASFPKRDRVYEQYF.

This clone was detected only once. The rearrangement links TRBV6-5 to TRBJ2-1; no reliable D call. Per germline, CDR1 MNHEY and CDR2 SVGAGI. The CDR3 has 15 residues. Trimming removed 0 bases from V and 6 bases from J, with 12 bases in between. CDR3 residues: CASSYSFGSFNEQFF. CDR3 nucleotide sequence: TGTGCCAGCAGTTACTCATTCGGTAGCTTCAATGAGCAGTTCTTC.

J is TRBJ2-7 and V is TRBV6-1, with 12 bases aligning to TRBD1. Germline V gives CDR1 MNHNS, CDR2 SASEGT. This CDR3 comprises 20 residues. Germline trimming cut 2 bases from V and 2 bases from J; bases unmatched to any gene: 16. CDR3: CASSERRIGTGGALPYEQYF. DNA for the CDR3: TGTGCCAGCAGTGAACGTCGCATCGGGACAGGGGGCGCGTTACCCTACGAGCAGTACTTC.

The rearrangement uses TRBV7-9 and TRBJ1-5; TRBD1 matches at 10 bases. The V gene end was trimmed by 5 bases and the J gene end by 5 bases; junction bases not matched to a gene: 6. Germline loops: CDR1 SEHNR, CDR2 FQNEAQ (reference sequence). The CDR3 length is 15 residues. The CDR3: CASSRGTGAYQPQHF. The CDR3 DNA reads TGTGCCAGCAGCCGCGGGACAGGGGCATATCAGCCCCAGCATTTT.

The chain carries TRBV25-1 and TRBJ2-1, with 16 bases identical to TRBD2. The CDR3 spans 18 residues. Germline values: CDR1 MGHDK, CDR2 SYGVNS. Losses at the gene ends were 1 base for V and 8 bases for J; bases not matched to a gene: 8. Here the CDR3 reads CASSELGTSGRGADEQFF. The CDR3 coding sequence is TGTGCCAGCAGTGAATTGGGGACTAGCGGGAGGGGCGCGGATGAGCAGTTCTTC.

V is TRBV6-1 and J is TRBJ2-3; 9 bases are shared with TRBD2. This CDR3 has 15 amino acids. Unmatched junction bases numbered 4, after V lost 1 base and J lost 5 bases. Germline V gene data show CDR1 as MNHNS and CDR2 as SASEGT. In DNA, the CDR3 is TGTGCCAGCAGTGAAGGACTAGCGGTACAAGATACGCAGTATTTT. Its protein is CASSEGLAVQDTQYF.

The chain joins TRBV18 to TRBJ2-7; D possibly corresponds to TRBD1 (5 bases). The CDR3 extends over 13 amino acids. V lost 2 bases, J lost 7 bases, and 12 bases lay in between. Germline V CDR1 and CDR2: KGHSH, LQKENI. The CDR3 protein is CASSPRGLGEQYF. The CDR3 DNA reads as TGTGCCAGCTCACCAAGGGGTCTCGGGGAGCAGTACTTC.

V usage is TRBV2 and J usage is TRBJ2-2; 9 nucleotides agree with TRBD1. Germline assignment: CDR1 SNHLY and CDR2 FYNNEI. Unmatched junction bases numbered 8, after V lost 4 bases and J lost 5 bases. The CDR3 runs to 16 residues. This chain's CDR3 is CASSGPGQGFTGELFF. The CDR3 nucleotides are TGTGCCAGCAGTGGCCCGGGACAGGGATTTACCGGGGAGCTGTTTTTT.

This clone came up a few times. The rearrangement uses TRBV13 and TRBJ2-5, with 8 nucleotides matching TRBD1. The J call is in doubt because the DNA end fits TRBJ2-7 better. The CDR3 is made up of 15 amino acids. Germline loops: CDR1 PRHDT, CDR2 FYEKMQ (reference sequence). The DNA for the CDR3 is TGTGCCAGCAGCTCCCCTCAGGGGGCGGGGTACGAGCAGTACTTC. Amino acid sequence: CASSSPQGAGYEQYF.

The chain's CDR3 is CASSLGGLGTDTQYF. Here the CDR3 DNA reads TGCGCCAGCAGCTTGGGGGGCTTGGGGACAGATACGCAGTATTTT. This chain uses TRBV5-1 with TRBJ2-3; a weak D match, TRBD1 (5 bases). CDR1 is SGHRS and CDR2 is YFSETQ in the germline V gene. This CDR3 has 15 amino acids. Trimming pared 0 bases from V and 3 bases from J, leaving 11 bases between.

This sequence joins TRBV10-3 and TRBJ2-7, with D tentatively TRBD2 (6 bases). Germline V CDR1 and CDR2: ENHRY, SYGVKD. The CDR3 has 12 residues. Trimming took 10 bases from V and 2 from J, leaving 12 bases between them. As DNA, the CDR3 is TGTGCCACCTCCCCGGGGGCCTACGAGCAGTACTTC. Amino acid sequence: CATSPGAYEQYF.

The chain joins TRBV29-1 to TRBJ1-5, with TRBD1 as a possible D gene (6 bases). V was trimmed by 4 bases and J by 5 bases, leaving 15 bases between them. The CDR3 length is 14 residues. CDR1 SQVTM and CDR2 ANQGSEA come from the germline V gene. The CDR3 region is CSVAGRAGDQPQHF. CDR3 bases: TGCAGCGTTGCTGGGAGGGCAGGGGATCAGCCCCAGCATTTT.